This section outlines one TCR beta chain sequence together with its context. As yet, its antigen is unknown. The data were obtained in a study of shared clonotypes between healthy human individuals. This CDR3 spans 14 amino acids. Germline values: CDR1 SNHLY, CDR2 FYNNEI. Deletions cut 8 bases from V and 1 base from J, with 13 bases between. Study-wide findings and caveats: Naive subsets generally exceeded memory subsets in estimated richness.

Clones were sequenced by immunoSEQ multiplex PCR, and TCRdb holds only the in-frame ones, with some missing. The repertoire holds about 1.5 million clones, more than 95% seen once, with more than 0.9% in the top ten. This chain links TRBV2 with TRBJ2-3; the D call may be TRBD1 or TRBD2 (7 bases each). The specimen was naive CD4+ T cells sorted from blood. Subset given: CD45RA+ positively selected. This TCR came from a man under 40 in good health. CDR3 DNA sequence: TGTGCCAGCCCAGGGGGAGGGCGCACAGATACGCAGTATTTT. It specifies CASPGGGRTDTQYF.